This record concerns one T cell receptor beta chain sequence. Time point: baseline pretreatment blood. Treatment specified: 15 Gy SBRT to primary tumor, nephrectomy 4 weeks later. The patient's renal cell carcinoma had clear cell pathology. This entry is derived from a study of radiation and T cells in renal cell carcinoma. V was trimmed by 3 bases and J by 10 bases, leaving 19 bases between them. The CDR3 is 15 amino acids. Germline CDR1 and CDR2: MNHEY and SMNVEV (reference sequence). Here immunoSEQ multiplex PCR was the method, and the copy in TCRdb shows in-frame clones only, minus some. This sample has 90,000 to 95,000 clones, with 82% found just once.

The clonotype originates from a man between 60 and 75 years old with renal cell carcinoma. Sequencing used blood, obtained from a patient whose treatment included radiotherapy and nephrectomy. J is TRBJ2-1 and V is TRBV27; a possible D gene is TRBD2 (5 bases). As DNA, the CDR3 is TGTGCCAGCAGTTTTTCTAGCCTAGGGTTCTTGGAGCAGTTCTTC. Encoded protein: CASSFSSLGFLEQFF.